This TCR beta chain emerged from a study of regulatory T cells in long-lasting Graves disease. Whole-study context: A definition of persistent Graves' disease required over 5 years of antithyroid drugs plus positive TSH receptor antibodies.

With iRepertoire HTBI primers and Arm-PCR of CDR3 regions, TCR beta libraries were built. TCRdb recomputed calls from the multiplex PCR reads with MiXCR, one row per CDR3 protein. The sample includes about 460,000 distinct CDR3 sequences, roughly 23% seen only once; the top ten take approximately 14%. As to time point: persistent/refractory GD, antithyroid drugs over 5 years with positive TRAb. RNA isolated from PBMCs was used to make the TCR library. This clonotype was detected a few times. Its antigen is not identified. Study-wide points: Persistent disease samples used TRBV28, TRBJ1-2 and TRBJ2-5 preferentially.

The CDR3 runs 13 residues. The germline V gene encodes CDR1 SGHTA and CDR2 FQGNSA. Between the trimmed V and J ends, which lost 6 bases and 4 bases, there was a span of 12 bases. The sample consisted of peripheral blood mononuclear cells (PBMCs), taken when the disease was refractory, from a patient treated with antithyroid drugs. The chain couples TRBV7-2 to TRBJ1-2; a possible D gene is TRBD1 (5 bases). This TCR was recovered from a female donor with Graves disease. Written as DNA, the CDR3 is TGTGCCAGCAGACTTGGGGGGTTCTATGGCTACACCTTC. This translates into CASRLGGFYGYTF.